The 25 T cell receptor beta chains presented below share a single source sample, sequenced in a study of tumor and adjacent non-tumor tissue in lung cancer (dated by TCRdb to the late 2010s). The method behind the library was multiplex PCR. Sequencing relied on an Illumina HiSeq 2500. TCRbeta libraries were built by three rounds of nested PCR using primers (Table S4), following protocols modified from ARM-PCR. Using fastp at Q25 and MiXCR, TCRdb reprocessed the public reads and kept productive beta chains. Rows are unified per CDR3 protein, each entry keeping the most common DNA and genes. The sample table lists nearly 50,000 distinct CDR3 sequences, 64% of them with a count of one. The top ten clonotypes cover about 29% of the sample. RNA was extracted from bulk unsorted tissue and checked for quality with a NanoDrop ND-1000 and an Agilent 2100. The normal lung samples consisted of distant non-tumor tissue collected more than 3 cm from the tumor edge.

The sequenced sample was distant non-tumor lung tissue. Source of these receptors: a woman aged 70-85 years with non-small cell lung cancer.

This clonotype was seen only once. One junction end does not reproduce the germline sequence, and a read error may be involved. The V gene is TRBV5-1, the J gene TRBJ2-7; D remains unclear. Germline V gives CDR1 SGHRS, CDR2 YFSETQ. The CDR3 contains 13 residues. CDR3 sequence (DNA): TGCGCCAGCAGCTTACCGACTCCGTCCGAGCAATACTTC. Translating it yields CASSLPTPSEQYF.

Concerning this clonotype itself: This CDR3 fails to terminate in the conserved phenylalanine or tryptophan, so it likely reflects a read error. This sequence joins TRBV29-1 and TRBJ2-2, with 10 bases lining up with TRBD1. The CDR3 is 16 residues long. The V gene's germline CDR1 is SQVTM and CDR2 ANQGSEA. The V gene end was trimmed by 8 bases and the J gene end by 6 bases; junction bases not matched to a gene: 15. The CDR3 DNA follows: TGCAGCACAATGACAGCCCCGGGACAGGGGTCCGGGGAGCTGTTTTCT. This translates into CSTMTAPGQGSGELFS.

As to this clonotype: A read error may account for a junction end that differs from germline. The CDR3: CNVIELAGFTDTQYF. CDR3 coding DNA: TGCAACGTTATTGAGTTAGCGGGATTCACAGATACGCAGTATTTT. The V call is TRBV29-1, the J call TRBJ2-3, with 8 bases matching TRBD2. This CDR3 has 15 amino acids. Germline V gene lookup returns CDR1 SQVTM and CDR2 ANQGSEA.

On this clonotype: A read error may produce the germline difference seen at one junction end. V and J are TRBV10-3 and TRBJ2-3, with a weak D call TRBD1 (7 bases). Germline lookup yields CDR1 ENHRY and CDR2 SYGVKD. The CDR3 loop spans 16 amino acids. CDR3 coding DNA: TGTGCCATCAGTGAATTTGACAGGGAGGTCAAAGATACGCTGTATTTT. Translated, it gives CAISEFDREVKDTLYF.

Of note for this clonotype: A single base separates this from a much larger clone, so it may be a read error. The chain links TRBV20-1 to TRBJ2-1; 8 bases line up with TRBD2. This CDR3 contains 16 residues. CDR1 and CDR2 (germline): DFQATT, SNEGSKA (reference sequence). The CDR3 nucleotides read TGCAGTGCTACGACTTGGGAGTTGCGGGAGGCCGATGAGCACTTCTTC. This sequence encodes CSATTWELREADEHFF.

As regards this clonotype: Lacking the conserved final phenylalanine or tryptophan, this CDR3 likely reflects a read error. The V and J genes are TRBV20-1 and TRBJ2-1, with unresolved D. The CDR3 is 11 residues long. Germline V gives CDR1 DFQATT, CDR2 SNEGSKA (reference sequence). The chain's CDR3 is CGASLSNEQFI. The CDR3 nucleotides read TGCGGTGCTAGTCTCAGCAATGAGCAGTTCATC.

The CDR3 sequence: CASSLWGTRGGDQFF. Here the CDR3 DNA reads TGTGCCAGCAGCTTATGGGGGACTAGAGGTGGCGACCAGTTCTTC. J is TRBJ2-1 and V is TRBV11-3; 8 nucleotides align to TRBD2. Trimming at V came to 2 bases and at J to 13 bases, leaving 13 bases not matched to a gene. The germline V gene encodes CDR1 SGHNT and CDR2 YENEEA. The CDR3 is made up of 15 amino acids.

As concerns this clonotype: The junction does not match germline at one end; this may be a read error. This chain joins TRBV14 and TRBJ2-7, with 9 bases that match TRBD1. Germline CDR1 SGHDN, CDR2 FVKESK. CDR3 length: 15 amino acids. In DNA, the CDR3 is TGTGCCAGCAGCCAAATGACAGGGGGAGGCGACGAGCTGTACTTC. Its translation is CASSQMTGGGDELYF.

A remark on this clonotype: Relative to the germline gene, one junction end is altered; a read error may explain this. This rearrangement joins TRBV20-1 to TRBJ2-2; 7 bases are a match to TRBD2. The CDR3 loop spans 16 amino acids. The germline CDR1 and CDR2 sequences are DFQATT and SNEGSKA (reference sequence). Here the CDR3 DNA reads TGCAGTGCTAGAGATGTGGCGGGAGACCACACCAGGGAGCTGTTTTTT. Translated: CSARDVAGDHTRELFF.

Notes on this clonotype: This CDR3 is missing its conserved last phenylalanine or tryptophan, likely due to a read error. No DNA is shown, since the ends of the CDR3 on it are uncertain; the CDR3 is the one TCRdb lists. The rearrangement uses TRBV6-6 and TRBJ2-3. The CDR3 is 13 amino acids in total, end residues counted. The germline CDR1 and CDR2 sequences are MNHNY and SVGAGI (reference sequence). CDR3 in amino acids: CASSSAFTDTHYY.

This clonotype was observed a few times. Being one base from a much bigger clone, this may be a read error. The CDR3 nucleotides are TGTGCCAGCAGTTACTCTCCCCCGGGGGAGCCGTACTTC. Its protein product is CASSYSPPGEPYF. The chain carries TRBV6-5 and TRBJ2-7; tentatively, D is TRBD2 (6 bases). The CDR3 is 13 amino acids. CDR1 and CDR2 from the germline V gene are MNHEY and SVGAGI.

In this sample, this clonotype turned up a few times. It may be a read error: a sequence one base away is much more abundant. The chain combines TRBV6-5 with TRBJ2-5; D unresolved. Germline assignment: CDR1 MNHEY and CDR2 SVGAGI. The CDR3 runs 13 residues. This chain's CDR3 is CVSSYGRAETQYF. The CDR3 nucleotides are TGTGTCAGCAGTTACGGACGCGCGGAGACCCAGTACTTC.

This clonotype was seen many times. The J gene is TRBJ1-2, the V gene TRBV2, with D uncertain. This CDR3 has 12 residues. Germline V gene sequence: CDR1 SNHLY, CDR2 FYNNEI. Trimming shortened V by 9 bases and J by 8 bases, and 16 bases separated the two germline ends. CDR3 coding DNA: TGTGCCAGTAGTATTAAAGTTCCCGGCTACACCTTC. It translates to CASSIKVPGYTF. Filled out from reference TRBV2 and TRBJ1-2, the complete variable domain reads EPEVTQTPSHQVTQMGQEVILRCVPISNHLYFYWYRQILGQKVEFLVSFYNNEISEKSEIFDDQFSVERPDGSNFTLKIRSTKLEDSAMYFCASSIKVPGYTFGSGTRLTVV.

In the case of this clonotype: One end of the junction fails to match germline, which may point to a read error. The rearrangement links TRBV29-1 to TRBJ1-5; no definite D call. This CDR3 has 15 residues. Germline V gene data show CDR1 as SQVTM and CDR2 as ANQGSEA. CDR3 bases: TGCAGCGTTAGGCGGTTATCATATAGCAATCAGCCCCGGCATTTT. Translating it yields CSVRRLSYSNQPRHF.

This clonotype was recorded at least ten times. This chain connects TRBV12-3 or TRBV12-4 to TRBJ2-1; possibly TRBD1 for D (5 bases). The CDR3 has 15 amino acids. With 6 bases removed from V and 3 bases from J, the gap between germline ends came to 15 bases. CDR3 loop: CASSRETQGYNEQFF. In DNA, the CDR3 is TGTGCCAGCAGCCGCGAGACCCAGGGCTACAATGAGCAGTTCTTC.

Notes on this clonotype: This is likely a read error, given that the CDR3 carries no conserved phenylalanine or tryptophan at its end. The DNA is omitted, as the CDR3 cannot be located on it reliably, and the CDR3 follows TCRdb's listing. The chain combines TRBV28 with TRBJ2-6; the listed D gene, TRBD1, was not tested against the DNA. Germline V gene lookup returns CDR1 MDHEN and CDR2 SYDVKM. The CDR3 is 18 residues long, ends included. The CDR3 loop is CASSLLEGRRSGANVLTY.

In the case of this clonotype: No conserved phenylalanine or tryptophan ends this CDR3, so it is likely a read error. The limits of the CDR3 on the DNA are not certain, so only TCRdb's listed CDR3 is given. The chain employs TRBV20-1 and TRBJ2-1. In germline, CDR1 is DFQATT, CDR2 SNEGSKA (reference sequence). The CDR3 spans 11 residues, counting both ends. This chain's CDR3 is CSVQSYNELFV.

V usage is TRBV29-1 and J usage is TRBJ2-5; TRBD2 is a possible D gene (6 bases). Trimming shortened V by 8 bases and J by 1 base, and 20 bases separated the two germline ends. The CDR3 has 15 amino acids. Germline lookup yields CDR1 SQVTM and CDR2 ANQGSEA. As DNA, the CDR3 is TGCAGCCGCCGGGAGAGCAGTCGACCCCAAGAGACCCAGTACTTC. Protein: CSRRESSRPQETQYF.

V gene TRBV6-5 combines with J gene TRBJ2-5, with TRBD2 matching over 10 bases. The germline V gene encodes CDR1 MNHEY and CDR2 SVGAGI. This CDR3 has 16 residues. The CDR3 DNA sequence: TGTGTTAGCAGCCAACCCCAGCGGGAGGGCCAAGAGACCCAGTACTTC. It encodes CVSSQPQREGQETQYF.

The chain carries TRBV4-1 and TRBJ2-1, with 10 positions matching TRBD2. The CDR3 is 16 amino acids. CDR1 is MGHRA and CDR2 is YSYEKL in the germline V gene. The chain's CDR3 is CVTSQEASGSMGEQFF. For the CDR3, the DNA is TGCGTCACCAGCCAAGAGGCTAGCGGGAGTATGGGTGAGCAGTTCTTC.

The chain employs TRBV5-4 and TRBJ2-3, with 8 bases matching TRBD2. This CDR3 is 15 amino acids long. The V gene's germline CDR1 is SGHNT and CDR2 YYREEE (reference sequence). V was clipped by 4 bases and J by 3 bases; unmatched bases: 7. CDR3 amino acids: CASSRGGIVTDTQYF. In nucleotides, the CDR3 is TGTGCCAGCAGCCGGGGGGGGATAGTGACAGATACGCAGTATTTT.

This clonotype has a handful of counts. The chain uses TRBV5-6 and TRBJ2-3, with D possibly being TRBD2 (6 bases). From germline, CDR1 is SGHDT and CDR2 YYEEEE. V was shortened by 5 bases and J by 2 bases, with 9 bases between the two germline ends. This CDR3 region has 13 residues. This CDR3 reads CASRDYHTDTQYF. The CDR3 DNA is TGTGCCAGCAGGGACTACCACACAGATACGCAGTATTTT.

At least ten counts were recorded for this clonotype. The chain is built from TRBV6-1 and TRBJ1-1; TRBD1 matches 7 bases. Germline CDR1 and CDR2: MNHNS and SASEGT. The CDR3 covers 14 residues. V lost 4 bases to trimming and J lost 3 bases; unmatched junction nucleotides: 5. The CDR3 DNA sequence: TGTGCCAGCAGTGGACAGGGCGGGCACACTGAAGCTTTCTTT. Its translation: CASSGQGGHTEAFF.

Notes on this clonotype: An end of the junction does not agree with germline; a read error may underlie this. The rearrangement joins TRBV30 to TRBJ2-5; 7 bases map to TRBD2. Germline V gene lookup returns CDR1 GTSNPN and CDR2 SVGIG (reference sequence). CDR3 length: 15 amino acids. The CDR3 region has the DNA TGTGCCCGGAGCCCGAGACCAGCGGGACGAGAGACCCAGTACTTC. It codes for CARSPRPAGRETQYF. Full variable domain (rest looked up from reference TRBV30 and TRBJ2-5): SQTIHQWPATLVQPVGSPLSLECTVEGTSNPNLYWYRQAAGRGLQLLFYSVGIGQISSEVPQNLSASRPQDRQFILSSKKLLLSDSGFYLCARSPRPAGRETQYFGPGTRLLVL.

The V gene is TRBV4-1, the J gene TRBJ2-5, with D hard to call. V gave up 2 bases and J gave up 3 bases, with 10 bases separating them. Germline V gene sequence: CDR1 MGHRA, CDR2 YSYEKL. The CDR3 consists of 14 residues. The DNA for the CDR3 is TGCGCCAGCAGCCAATATCGCCTAGAAGAGACCCAGTACTTC. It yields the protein CASSQYRLEETQYF.